This entry concerns a single T cell receptor beta chain. The antigen remains unidentified. This entry comes from a study of T cell responses to AZD1222 COVID-19 vaccine. The study's findings and limits: Clonal diversity was possibly underestimated, and white British individuals and females predominated among donors. Spike-specific TCR depth and breadth grew after two AZD1222 doses. Nearly half of spike-specific TCRs reportedly target variant regions that are unmutated in the B.1.351 and B.1.1.7 variants.

Germline V CDR1 and CDR2: SGHNT, YYREEE (reference sequence). The CDR3 runs 14 residues. The V and J ends lost 4 bases and 6 bases respectively, with 17 bases between them. The protocol was immunoSEQ multiplex PCR, while the TCRdb copy is restricted to in-frame clones and leaves out a portion. This table holds about 54,000 clones, about 86% found once. This chain links TRBV5-4 with TRBJ2-7; perhaps TRBD1 as D (5 bases). The TCR was taken from an adult in good health. The sequencing used peripheral blood, collected on day 0 of AZD1222 vaccination. The CDR3 coding sequence is TGTGCCAGCAGCCGTCAGGGATCCCGTGCCGAGCAGTACTTC. This sequence encodes CASSRQGSRAEQYF.